Many counts were recorded for the clone carrying this TCR beta chain. The antigen remains undetermined. This specimen comes from a study of identical twins. Each CDR3 protein gets one entry after TCRdb re-called the 5' RACE reads with MiXCR. The sample consists of fewer than 550,000 distinct CDR3 sequences, about 15% of them appearing once. Study-level points and caveats: Its conclusions, products of cross-sectional statistical analysis, did not come from following the same donors.

These data are also associated with another study on yellow fever vaccine responses in identical twins.

This clonotype was obtained from a woman younger than 30 in good health. The specimen sequenced was CD4+ T cells sorted from blood.

The CDR3 DNA is TGTGCCAGCAGTTCCTCCCTCACCCTCCACTTT. Its translation: CASSSSLTLHF. This sequence joins TRBV12-3 or TRBV12-4 and TRBJ1-6; D remains ambiguous. Trimming left V 4 bases short and J 14 bases short, with 9 bases between. The CDR3 is made up of 11 amino acids.